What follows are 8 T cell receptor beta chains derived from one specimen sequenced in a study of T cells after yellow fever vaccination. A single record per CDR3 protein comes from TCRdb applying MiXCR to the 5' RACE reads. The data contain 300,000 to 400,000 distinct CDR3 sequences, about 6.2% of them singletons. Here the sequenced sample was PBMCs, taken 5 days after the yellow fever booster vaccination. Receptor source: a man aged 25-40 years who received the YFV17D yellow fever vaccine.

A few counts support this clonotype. For the CDR3, the DNA is TGTGCCAGCAGCGAAGGGGGGAGGCCACCGTTCTTC. Its translation is CASSEGGRPPFF. V is TRBV7-9 and J is TRBJ2-1; D may correspond to TRBD1 or TRBD2 (6 bases each). V lost 5 bases, J lost 15 bases, and 17 bases lay in between. This CDR3 is 12 amino acids long. The V gene's germline CDR1 is SEHNR and CDR2 FQNEAQ (reference sequence).

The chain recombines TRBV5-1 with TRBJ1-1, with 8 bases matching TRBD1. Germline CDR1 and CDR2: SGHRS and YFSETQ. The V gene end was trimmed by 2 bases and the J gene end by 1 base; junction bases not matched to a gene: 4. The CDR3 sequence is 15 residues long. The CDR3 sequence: CASSFGQGSNTEAFF. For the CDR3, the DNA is TGCGCCAGCAGCTTCGGACAGGGTTCGAACACTGAAGCTTTCTTT. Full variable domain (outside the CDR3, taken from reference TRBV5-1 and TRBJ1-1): KAGVTQTPRYLIKTRGQQVTLSCSPISGHRSVSWYQQTPGQGLQFLFEYFSETQRNKGNFPGRFSGRQFSNSRSEMNVSTLELGDSALYLCASSFGQGSNTEAFFGQGTRLTVV.

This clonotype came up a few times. The CDR3 DNA follows: TGTGCCAGCAGTGGGGGGGAGGGTAGCTTCGGAGGGCAGTTCTTC. It encodes CASSGGEGSFGGQFF. The chain is built from TRBV6-1 and TRBJ2-1, with 7 bases lining up with TRBD2. The CDR3 contains 15 residues. From germline, CDR1 is MNHNS and CDR2 SASEGT. Unmatched junction bases numbered 15, after V lost 4 bases and J lost 12 bases.

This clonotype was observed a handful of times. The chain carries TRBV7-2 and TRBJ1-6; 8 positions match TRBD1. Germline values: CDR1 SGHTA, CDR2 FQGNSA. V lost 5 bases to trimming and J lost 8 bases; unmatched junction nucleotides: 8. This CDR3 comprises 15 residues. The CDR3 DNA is TGTGCCAGCAGCCCTACAGGGGGTATTGATTCACCCCTCCACTTT. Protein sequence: CASSPTGGIDSPLHF. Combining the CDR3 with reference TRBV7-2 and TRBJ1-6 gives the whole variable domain GAGVSQSPSNKVTEKGKDVELRCDPISGHTALYWYRQSLGQGLEFLIYFQGNSAPDKSGLPSDRFSAERTGGSVSTLTIQRTQQEDSAVYLCASSPTGGIDSPLHFGNGTRLTVT.

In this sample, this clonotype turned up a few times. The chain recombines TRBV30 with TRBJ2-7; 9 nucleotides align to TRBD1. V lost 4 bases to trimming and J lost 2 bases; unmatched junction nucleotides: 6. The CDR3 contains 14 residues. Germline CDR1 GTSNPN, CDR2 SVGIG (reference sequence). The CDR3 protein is CAWNPGTGTYEQYF. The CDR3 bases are TGTGCCTGGAATCCCGGGACAGGGACCTACGAGCAGTACTTC.

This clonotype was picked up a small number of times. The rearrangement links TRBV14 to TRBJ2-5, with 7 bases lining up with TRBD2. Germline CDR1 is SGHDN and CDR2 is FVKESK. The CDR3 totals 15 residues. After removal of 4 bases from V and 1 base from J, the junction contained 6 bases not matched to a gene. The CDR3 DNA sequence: TGTGCCAGCAGCCTCCCGACTAGCAGCCAAGAGACCCAGTACTTC. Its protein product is CASSLPTSSQETQYF.

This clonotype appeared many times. CDR3 nucleotides: TGTGCCACGGACAAGCGGGATTACAATGAGCAGTTCTTC. Protein sequence: CATDKRDYNEQFF. The chain joins TRBV7-9 to TRBJ2-1; TRBD2 aligns across 7 bases. The CDR3 totals 13 residues. J lost 4 bases, V lost 10 bases, and 7 bases had no gene match. Germline V lookup: CDR1 SEHNR, CDR2 FQNEAQ (reference sequence).

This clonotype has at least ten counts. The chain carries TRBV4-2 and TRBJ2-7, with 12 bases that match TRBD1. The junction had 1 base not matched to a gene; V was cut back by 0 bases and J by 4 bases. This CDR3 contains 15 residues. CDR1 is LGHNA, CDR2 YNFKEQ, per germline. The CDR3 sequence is CASSQEGQGAYEQYF. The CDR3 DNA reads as TGTGCCAGCAGCCAAGAGGGACAGGGGGCTTACGAGCAGTACTTC.